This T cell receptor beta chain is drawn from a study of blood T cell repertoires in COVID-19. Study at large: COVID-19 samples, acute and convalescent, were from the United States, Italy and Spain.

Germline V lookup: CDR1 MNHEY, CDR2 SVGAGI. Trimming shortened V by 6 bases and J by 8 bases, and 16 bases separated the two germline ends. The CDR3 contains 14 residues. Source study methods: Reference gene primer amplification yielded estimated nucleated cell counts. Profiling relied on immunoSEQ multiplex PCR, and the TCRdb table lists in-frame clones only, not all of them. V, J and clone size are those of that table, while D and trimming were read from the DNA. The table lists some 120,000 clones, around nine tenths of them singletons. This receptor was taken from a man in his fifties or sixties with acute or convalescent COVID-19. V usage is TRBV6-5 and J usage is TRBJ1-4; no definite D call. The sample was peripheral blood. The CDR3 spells CASRAAGEAEKLFF. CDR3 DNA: TGTGCCAGCAGGGCAGCCGGAGAAGCGGAAAAACTGTTTTTT.